What follows is one T cell receptor beta chain and its context. Per the original methods: Using reference gene primer amplification, nucleated cell counts were estimated. TCRdb's table, derived via immunoSEQ multiplex PCR, lists solely in-frame clones and lacks some. V, J and clone size were drawn from that table, and D and trimming were deduced from the DNA. The data hold 220,000 or so clones, with around nine tenths observed a single time. This entry comes from a study of blood T cell repertoires in COVID-19. In the study overall: Specimens from acute and convalescent COVID-19 originated in the United States, Italy and Spain. The cDNA or gDNA used as material had been derived from T cells, B-cell-depleted T cells, or PBMCs.

The CDR3 has 15 amino acids. The germline V gene encodes CDR1 SGHVS and CDR2 FNYEAQ. Trimming removed 2 bases at V and 1 base at J, with 11 bases between. The sequence came from a man between 60 and 75 years old who had recovered from COVID-19. J is TRBJ1-1 and V is TRBV7-6; maybe TRBD1 (5 bases). Sequences were obtained from peripheral blood. Here the CDR3 reads CASSLMAGWNTEAFF. CDR3 coding DNA: TGTGCCAGCAGCTTAATGGCAGGGTGGAACACTGAAGCTTTCTTT.